This TCR beta chain was identified in a study of cytomegalovirus exposure and HLA in healthy donors. Study-level information: From donors who were HLA-typed, an early data release held approximately 84 million unique TCRs. Among the roughly 370 genotyped donors, about 81% were placed in the Caucasian-associated ancestry cluster. Overall study findings and caveats: Later analysis showed TCR association rates varying by HLA locus, highest for DRB1 and lowest for HLA-C. The listing of fewer than 200 TCR beta chains classed them as cytomegalovirus-associated.

The PCR ran on 60 Vbeta and 13 Jbeta primers. The data were produced by immunoSEQ multiplex PCR, yet TCRdb's version contains in-frame clones alone and is incomplete. The sample includes around 120,000 clones, approximately 61% of them seen just once. The germline CDR1 and CDR2 sequences are SGHTA and FQGNSA. V was trimmed by 4 bases and J by 7 bases, leaving 19 bases between them. The CDR3 sequence is 16 residues long. About this clone: As yet, its antigen is unknown.

The receptor was isolated from a man aged 25 to 45 in good health and CMV-seropositive. The chain recombines TRBV7-2 with TRBJ1-4, with a weak D call TRBD1 (5 bases). Material: PBMCs. This chain's CDR3 is CASSSYLTVPGEKLFF. CDR3 DNA: TGTGCCAGCAGCTCATACTTGACAGTCCCGGGTGAAAAACTGTTTTTT.